What follows describes a single TCR beta chain. Its antigen remains unidentified. The data are from a study of healthy donors' naive CD4 and CD8 T cells. A linear amplification protocol produced the TCR libraries from roughly 0.5 ug of total RNA. A single record per CDR3 protein comes from TCRdb applying MiXCR to the reads. Seen here are roughly 200,000 distinct CDR3 sequences, over 60% observed once, and the top ten hold 2% to 2.5%. The study's findings and limits: Roughly an eighth of CD4/CD8 propensity variance appeared explained by V, J and CDR3 charge.

CDR1 and CDR2 (germline): SNHLY, FYNNEI. V dropped 10 bases and J dropped 2 bases, with 11 bases sitting between them. This CDR3 has 12 amino acids. The V call is TRBV2, the J call TRBJ2-5, with D possibly being TRBD2 (6 bases). Sequencing was done on a sample of naive CD4+ and CD8+ T cells sorted from blood, pooled from several donors. The clonotype was recovered from a pool of human donors in good health; the sample pools cells from several healthy donors. CDR3 sequence reads: CATLALQETQYF. Written as DNA, the CDR3 is TGTGCCACGCTAGCGCTTCAAGAGACCCAGTACTTC.